Here is one T cell receptor (beta chain) with its context. The antigen is not known. The CDR3 has 16 amino acids. Germline V lookup: CDR1 MNHEY, CDR2 SVGEGT. Germline trimming cut 5 bases from V and 6 bases from J; bases unmatched to any gene: 16. This entry is derived from a study of type 1 regulatory T cells. Study-wide findings and caveats: Tr1 cells had a more restricted TCR repertoire than non-Tr1 cells.

TCRdb re-derived calls from the reads in MiXCR, one entry per CDR3 protein. The data hold about 67,000 distinct CDR3 sequences, with about 50% observed a single time. The V call is TRBV6-2 or TRBV6-3, the J call TRBJ2-7; TRBD2 agrees at 7 bases. Sequencing was carried out using cultured non-Tr1 T cells, either the whole culture or a sorted T cell fraction (not recorded which). This TCR was recovered from a human donor in good health. The CDR3 sequence is CASSTSGALSIGEQYF. The DNA for the CDR3 is TGTGCCAGCAGTACCAGCGGGGCCCTTTCCATTGGCGAGCAGTACTTC.